Given below is one TCR beta chain in context. The data derive from a study of T cell responses to AZD1222 COVID-19 vaccine. The data were produced by immunoSEQ multiplex PCR, yet TCRdb's version contains in-frame clones alone and is incomplete. Among about 98,000 clones listed, about 90% were seen once. CDR3 length: 13 residues. V gave up 3 bases and J gave up 4 bases, with 9 bases separating them. Per germline, CDR1 MGHDK and CDR2 SYGVNS. Material: peripheral blood, obtained on day 0 of MenACWY control vaccination. V is TRBV25-1 and J is TRBJ1-2; D not certain. The TCR sequence derives from an adult in good health. This CDR3 reads CASSDLDSYGYTF. In DNA, the CDR3 is TGTGCCAGCAGTGATCTAGACTCCTATGGCTACACCTTC.